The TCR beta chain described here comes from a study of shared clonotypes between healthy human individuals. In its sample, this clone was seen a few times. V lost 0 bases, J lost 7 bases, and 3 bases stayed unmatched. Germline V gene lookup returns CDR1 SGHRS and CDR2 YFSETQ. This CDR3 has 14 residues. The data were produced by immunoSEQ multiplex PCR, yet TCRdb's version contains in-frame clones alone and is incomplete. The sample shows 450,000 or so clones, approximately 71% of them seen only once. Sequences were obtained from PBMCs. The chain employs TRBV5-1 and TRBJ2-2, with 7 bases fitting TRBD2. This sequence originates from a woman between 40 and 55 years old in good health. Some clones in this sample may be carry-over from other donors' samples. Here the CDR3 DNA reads TGCGCCAGCAGCTTGGGACTAGCAGGCGGGGAGCTGTTTTTT. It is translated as CASSLGLAGGELFF.